The TCR beta chain described here comes from a study of technical replicates of blood from a handful of donors. Profiled with immunoSEQ multiplex PCR; TCRdb holds only in-frame clones, not every one. The sample shows 75,000 to 100,000 clones, approximately 95% of them seen only once. This TCR was sampled from a human donor in good health. The sequencing sample was made of T cells isolated from PBMCs.

CDR3 amino acids: CASSFGQGAYNEQFF. CDR3 bases: TGTGCCAGCAGCTTCGGGCAGGGGGCCTACAATGAGCAGTTCTTC. The J gene is TRBJ2-1, the V gene TRBV7-7; 7 nucleotides match TRBD1. The CDR3 runs 15 residues. The J segment lost 2 bases and the V segment lost 3 bases, leaving 4 bases of the junction unmatched. Germline values: CDR1 SSHAT, CDR2 FNYEAQ (reference sequence). The full variable domain, with the rest looked up from reference TRBV7-7 and TRBJ2-1, is GAGVSQSPRYKVTKRGQDVTLRCDPISSHATLYWYQQALGQGPEFLTYFNYEAQPDKSGLPSDRFSAERPEGSISTLTIQRTEQRDSAMYRCASSFGQGAYNEQFFGPGTRLTVL.